This T cell receptor (beta chain) was found in a study of blood T cell repertoires in COVID-19. The wider study: Sites in the United States, Italy and Spain provided acute and convalescent COVID-19 samples.

This clone occurred once. Per the original methods: Amplification with reference gene primers provided the estimates of nucleated cell counts. Sequenced by immunoSEQ multiplex PCR; TCRdb stores in-frame clones only, minus some. V and J calls and clone size are those listed in that table; D and trimming were worked out from the DNA. Of under 110,000 clones in the sample, around 80% are singletons; the top ten hold around 15%. Unmatched junction bases numbered 5, after V lost 4 bases and J lost 5 bases. CDR3 size: 14 residues. In germline, CDR1 is SGHNT, CDR2 YYREEE (reference sequence). This sequence joins TRBV5-4 and TRBJ2-1; TRBD2 aligns across 8 bases. The source of this sequence is a woman aged 60-75 years with acute or convalescent COVID-19. The sequencing sample was made of peripheral blood. The DNA of the CDR3 is TGTGCCAGCAGCGGGGGGACTAGGAACAATGAGCAGTTCTTC. Translating gives CASSGGTRNNEQFF.